Below, 14 T cell receptor beta chains from the same sample are listed, as sequenced in a study of T cells in Graves' hyperthyroidism and ophthalmopathy. RNA transcripts served as the template for amplifying TCR beta CDR3 regions. An initial round of RT-PCR targeting the TCR CDR3 relied on the HTBI primer set. TCRdb fed the multiplex PCR reads into MiXCR, producing one record per CDR3 protein. The table has roughly 380,000 distinct CDR3 sequences, roughly 15% seen once; the top ten hold 5.3%. Sequenced material: blood. Receptor source: a woman aged 18-35 years with Graves' hyperthyroidism.

The CDR3 DNA sequence: TGTGCCAGCAGCTTAGCGGGAGGGATAGATACGCAGTATTTT. This codes for CASSLAGGIDTQYF. V usage is TRBV5-4 and J usage is TRBJ2-3; 10 bases line up with TRBD2. Trimming took 2 bases from V and 5 from J; bases not matched to a gene: 2. The CDR3 loop spans 14 amino acids. CDR1 is SGHNT, CDR2 YYREEE, per germline (reference sequence).

This clonotype appeared many times. The chain joins TRBV27 to TRBJ1-2; D is undetermined. There are 14 residues in the CDR3. V was pared by 2 bases and J by 4 bases, with 11 bases between. Germline CDR1 is MNHEY and CDR2 is SMNVEV (reference sequence). This CDR3 is CASSLQASGYGYTF. DNA of the CDR3: TGTGCCAGCAGTTTACAGGCGTCGGGCTATGGCTACACCTTC.

The gene calls are TRBV5-6 and TRBJ2-5, with a weak D call TRBD1 (6 bases). V was clipped by 5 bases and J by 2 bases, with 13 bases between them. The CDR3 spans 14 residues. Per the germline V gene, CDR1 is SGHDT and CDR2 is YYEEEE. In nucleotides, the CDR3 is TGTGCCAGCAGGGGCAGGGGTAGGCAAGAGACCCAGTACTTC. Its translation: CASRGRGRQETQYF.

This clonotype occurred many times. J is TRBJ1-1 and V is TRBV18; perhaps TRBD1 as D (5 bases). Germline loops: CDR1 KGHSH, CDR2 LQKENI. The CDR3 has 15 residues. Trimming took off 1 base at V and 5 bases at J, with 14 bases between the two ends. CDR3 residues: CASSPLEGHRTEAFF. Here the CDR3 DNA reads TGTGCCAGCTCACCACTTGAGGGGCATCGTACTGAAGCTTTCTTT.

This clonotype was seen many times. V usage is TRBV30 and J usage is TRBJ1-2; TRBD1 is a possible D gene (6 bases). Looked up from germline, CDR1 is GTSNPN and CDR2 is SVGIG (reference sequence). Trimming pared 2 bases from V and 6 bases from J, leaving 16 bases between. This CDR3 contains 14 residues. The CDR3 here is CAWSTPEAGDGYTF. CDR3 DNA: TGTGCCTGGAGTACCCCTGAGGCAGGGGATGGCTACACCTTC.

There are many counts of this clonotype. The rearrangement joins TRBV11-2 to TRBJ2-1; tentative D call: TRBD2 (5 bases). V shed 0 bases and J shed 6 bases, with 6 bases lying between them. CDR3 length: 13 amino acids. CDR1 and CDR2 from the germline V gene are SGHAT and FQNNGV. The DNA for the CDR3 is TGTGCCAGCAGCTTAGAGCGGGTCAATGAGCAGTTCTTC. Translation gives CASSLERVNEQFF.

This clonotype showed up just a few times. This chain uses TRBV5-1 with TRBJ2-5, with 7 bases lining up with TRBD2. CDR1 SGHRS and CDR2 YFSETQ come from the germline V gene. The CDR3 extends over 15 amino acids. V shed 5 bases and J 1 base; nucleotides not matched to a gene: 8. The CDR3: CASRFSGYPQETQYF. DNA of the CDR3: TGCGCCAGCAGGTTTAGCGGGTACCCCCAAGAGACCCAGTACTTC.

This clonotype was detected ten times or more. V and J are TRBV12-3 or TRBV12-4 and TRBJ2-3; TRBD1 agrees at 7 bases. Unmatched junction bases numbered 6, after V lost 4 bases and J lost 5 bases. This CDR3 has 14 residues. The DNA of the CDR3 is TGTGCCAGCAGTTCTGACAGGGCGGGAGATACGCAGTATTTT. Translated: CASSSDRAGDTQYF.

The chain uses TRBV29-1 and TRBJ2-2; 7 nucleotides match TRBD2. The V and J ends lost 6 bases and 0 bases, in that order; junction bases with no gene match: 4. The CDR3 is made up of 14 amino acids. Germline CDR1 and CDR2: SQVTM and ANQGSEA. The CDR3 sequence: CSVLADTNTGELFF. The CDR3, as DNA: TGCAGCGTCCTAGCGGATACGAACACCGGGGAGCTGTTTTTT.

This clonotype was observed many times. This chain connects TRBV12-3 or TRBV12-4 to TRBJ1-5, with D unclear. The CDR3 runs 13 residues. Trimming left V 7 bases short and J 7 bases short, with 14 bases between. CDR3 coding DNA: TGTGCCAGCAACGCCGGGCTAGGCCAGCCCCAGCATTTT. Translating gives CASNAGLGQPQHF.

This clonotype has a count of ten or more. The genes are TRBV7-2 and TRBJ1-1; D gene unclear. CDR1 SGHTA and CDR2 FQGNSA come from the germline V gene. The germline V and J ends were trimmed by 2 bases and 0 bases, with 7 bases remaining between them. This CDR3 region has 14 residues. CDR3 protein: CASSLMSLNTEAFF. DNA of the CDR3: TGTGCCAGCAGCTTAATGTCTCTGAACACTGAAGCTTTCTTT.

This clonotype was counted at least ten times. The J gene is TRBJ1-1, the V gene TRBV11-2; 9 nucleotides line up with TRBD1. V was clipped by 6 bases and J by 6 bases; unmatched bases: 11. Germline V CDR1 and CDR2: SGHAT, FQNNGV. The CDR3 runs 15 residues. As DNA, the CDR3 is TGTGCCAGCAGTCGTACAGGGGGCGCGGCCTCTGAAGCTTTCTTT. Translation: CASSRTGGAASEAFF.

This clonotype was picked up many times. The chain joins TRBV7-2 to TRBJ2-1, with D possibly being TRBD2 (6 bases). CDR3 length: 14 residues. V lost 5 bases and J lost 10, with 18 bases in between. Per germline, CDR1 SGHTA and CDR2 FQGNSA. CDR3 amino acids: CASSRRTGTVEQFF. CDR3 nucleotides: TGTGCCAGCAGCCGGCGGACCGGGACTGTGGAGCAGTTCTTC.

There are many counts of this clonotype. The rearrangement joins TRBV6-1 to TRBJ2-3; 8 bases are a match to TRBD2. Germline V gene lookup returns CDR1 MNHNS and CDR2 SASEGT. V dropped 6 bases and J dropped 0; count of bases not matched to a gene: 8. This CDR3 has 16 amino acids. Here the CDR3 DNA reads TGTGCCAGCAGCCCATCCATAGCGGGAAGCACAGATACGCAGTATTTT. It translates to CASSPSIAGSTDTQYF.